One and the same sample provided the 16 T cell receptor beta chains below, sequenced in a study of blood T cells in healthy people across ages. A second PCR, run for roughly 7 to 11 cycles, used a sample-barcoded 5' primer plus a J-beta primer mix. Each CDR3 protein gets one entry after TCRdb re-called the 5' RACE reads with MiXCR. This sample has about 780,000 distinct CDR3 sequences, with about 45% found just once. What was sequenced was blood. These TCRs come from a man aged 80 or over in good health.

The J gene is TRBJ2-1, the V gene TRBV12-3 or TRBV12-4; 9 bases are a match to TRBD1. The ends lost 5 bases at V and 3 bases at J; junction bases unmatched: 2. The CDR3 is 14 residues long. CDR3 bases: TGTGCCAGCAGTGTGGACAGGGGCTACAATGAGCAGTTCTTC. Its protein product is CASSVDRGYNEQFF.

This chain links TRBV6-5 with TRBJ2-1; 11 bases fit TRBD2. There are 15 residues in the CDR3. Germline-derived CDR1 and CDR2 are MNHEY and SVGAGI. The V gene end was trimmed by 6 bases and the J gene end by 8 bases; junction bases not matched to a gene: 9. The CDR3, as DNA: TGTGCCAGCAGATTACGACTAGCGGGGATACATGAGCAGTTCTTC. Protein sequence: CASRLRLAGIHEQFF.

The chain joins TRBV7-9 to TRBJ2-3; no firm D call. The CDR3 has 16 residues. The germline gives CDR1 SEHNR, CDR2 FQNEAQ (reference sequence). Trimming removed 1 base at V and 5 bases at J, with 16 bases between. CDR3 sequence (DNA): TGTGCCAGCAGCTTAGGCGGCCTAACGGGTGGAGATACGCAGTATTTT. Its translation is CASSLGGLTGGDTQYF.

With regard to this clonotype: This could be a read error, since a much larger clone is one nucleotide away. The V gene is TRBV20-1, the J gene TRBJ2-4; D is unclear. The DNA end favors TRBJ2-5, so the J call may be wrong. The length of the CDR3 is 11 residues. CDR1 is DFQATT and CDR2 is SNEGSKA in the germline V gene (reference sequence). The CDR3: CSANIGETQYF. In DNA form, the CDR3 reads TGCAGTGCTAACATTGGAGAGACCCAGTACTTC.

This clonotype has just one count. This chain connects TRBV27 to TRBJ2-2, with TRBD2 matching 8 bases. The CDR3 spans 14 residues. Germline V gene data show CDR1 as MNHEY and CDR2 as SMNVEV (reference sequence). Germline trimming cut 3 bases from V and 5 bases from J; bases unmatched to any gene: 2. CDR3 region: CASSFSSGTGELFF. The DNA of the CDR3 is TGTGCCAGCAGTTTTTCTAGCGGGACCGGGGAGCTGTTTTTT.

The gene calls are TRBV9 and TRBJ1-5; 7 bases are a match to TRBD1. V shed 5 bases and J 6 bases; nucleotides not matched to a gene: 8. This CDR3 is 14 amino acids long. Germline V gene lookup returns CDR1 SGDLS and CDR2 YYNGEE. DNA of the CDR3: TGTGCCAGCAGTCCTACAGGGGTGGGTCAGCCCCAGCATTTT. It encodes CASSPTGVGQPQHF.

The V gene is TRBV6-1, the J gene TRBJ2-5; 7 bases line up with TRBD1. TRBJ2-7 matches the DNA end more closely, so the J call is doubtful. This CDR3 has 12 amino acids. Germline V lookup: CDR1 MNHNS, CDR2 SASEGT. CDR3 in amino acids: CASRTGLHEQYF. The CDR3 region has the DNA TGTGCCAGCAGGACAGGGCTCCACGAGCAGTACTTC.

The V gene is TRBV7-8, the J gene TRBJ1-2; weak D call: TRBD1 (5 bases). Germline V gene sequence: CDR1 SGHVS, CDR2 FQNEAQ. The CDR3 sequence is 15 residues long. V shed 5 bases and J shed 4 bases, with 17 bases lying between them. The CDR3 spells CASSLRRGGSYGYTF. The CDR3 region has the DNA TGTGCCAGCAGCCTACGCCGCGGGGGGAGCTATGGCTACACCTTC.

Of note for this clonotype: One junction end disagrees with the germline gene, perhaps due to a read error. V gene TRBV13 combines with J gene TRBJ2-7; D is undetermined. CDR1 and CDR2 (germline): PRHDT, FYEKMQ (reference sequence). The CDR3 is 14 amino acids. CDR3 protein: CASSPTGRSCEQYF. The CDR3 DNA reads as TGTGCCAGCAGCCCGACCGGCCGTTCCTGCGAGCAGTACTTC.

This clonotype was counted a few times. The chain has TRBV5-1 and TRBJ2-7, with D perhaps TRBD1 (5 bases). Germline V CDR1 and CDR2: SGHRS, YFSETQ. V gave up 0 bases and J gave up 5 bases, with 6 bases separating them. The CDR3 covers 12 residues. For the CDR3, the DNA is TGCGCCAGCAGCTTGGGACAGAACGAGCAGTACTTC. Amino acid sequence: CASSLGQNEQYF.

The J gene is TRBJ2-1, the V gene TRBV7-3; 10 bases agree with TRBD1. Germline V gene lookup returns CDR1 SGHTA and CDR2 FQGTGA. Germline trimming cut 1 base from V and 6 bases from J; bases unmatched to any gene: 6. CDR3 size: 16 residues. The CDR3 DNA reads TGTGCCAGCAGCTTAATGGGGACAGGGGCCCCCAATGAGCAGTTCTTC. It yields the protein CASSLMGTGAPNEQFF.

The chain uses TRBV7-6 and TRBJ2-7; 9 bases are a match to TRBD1. V lost 5 bases, J lost 4 bases, and 6 bases stayed unmatched. CDR3 size: 14 residues. Germline-derived CDR1 and CDR2 are SGHVS and FNYEAQ. The CDR3 DNA reads TGTGCCAGCAGCATAGGACAGGGGTCGTACGAGCAGTACTTC. This encodes CASSIGQGSYEQYF.

The genes are TRBV20-1 and TRBJ2-7; D unclear. The CDR3 length is 15 residues. Trimming took 2 bases from V and 1 from J, leaving 15 bases between them. The germline gives CDR1 DFQATT, CDR2 SNEGSKA (reference sequence). The DNA for the CDR3 is TGCAGTGCTAGATACCTGAGATCTCCGTCCTACGAGCAGTACTTC. Amino acid sequence: CSARYLRSPSYEQYF.

V gene TRBV7-6 combines with J gene TRBJ2-3; 7 positions match TRBD2. The CDR3 has 14 residues. With V trimmed by 2 bases and J by 5 bases, 4 bases remained unmatched. Germline V gene sequence: CDR1 SGHVS, CDR2 FNYEAQ. CDR3 coding DNA: TGTGCCAGCAGCTTAAGTGTAGCGGGAGATACGCAGTATTTT. Protein product: CASSLSVAGDTQYF. Filled out from reference TRBV7-6 and TRBJ2-3, the complete variable domain reads GAGVSQSPRYKVTKRGQDVALRCDPISGHVSLYWYRQALGQGPEFLTYFNYEAQQDKSGLPNDRFSAERPEGSISTLTIQRTEQRDSAMYRCASSLSVAGDTQYFGPGTRLTVL.

This clonotype was observed a handful of times. The rearrangement joins TRBV29-1 to TRBJ2-5; TRBD2 agrees at 11 bases. The J call is uncertain, as TRBJ2-7 better fits the DNA end. Germline assignment: CDR1 SQVTM and CDR2 ANQGSEA. The CDR3 loop spans 13 amino acids. For the CDR3, the DNA is TGCAGCGTTGCCCCTAGCGGGGGGTACGAGCAGTACTTC. It codes for CSVAPSGGYEQYF.

In the case of this clonotype: An end of the junction differs from the germline gene, which may be a read error. The V gene is TRBV12-3 or TRBV12-4, the J gene TRBJ2-7; D ambiguous. The CDR3 has 14 amino acids. The CDR3 region is CAGSRQLSSYEQYF. DNA of the CDR3: TGTGCCGGCAGTAGACAACTGAGCTCCTACGAGCAGTACTTC.